This T cell receptor (beta chain) appears in the sequencing data of a study of T cell changes during pregnancy in multiple sclerosis. This table comes from immunoSEQ multiplex PCR, and its TCRdb copy is limited to in-frame clones, with some not included. The sample shows tens of thousands of clones, roughly nine tenths of them seen only once. V lost 4 bases, J lost 3 bases, and 15 bases lay in between. CDR1 and CDR2 from the germline V gene are MNHEY and SVGAGI. The CDR3 extends over 16 amino acids. Sequencing was performed on CD4+ T cells from peripheral blood mononuclear cells, taken in the first trimester of pregnancy. The chain carries TRBV6-5 and TRBJ2-2; D might be TRBD2 (6 bases). The sequence was obtained from a female donor with multiple sclerosis, enrolled in a pregnancy study. Here the CDR3 reads CASSLTSGRYTGELFF. CDR3 DNA sequence: TGTGCCAGCAGTTTAACTAGTGGGAGGTACACCGGGGAGCTGTTTTTT.